The 26 T cell receptor beta chains given below trace back to one sample, sequenced in a study of CD8 T cells in Susac syndrome. Random-hexamer reverse transcription was applied to roughly 0.5 to 1 ug RNA. In TCRdb, the immunoSEQ multiplex PCR reads were re-called with MiXCR into one record per CDR3 protein. The sample includes about 130,000 distinct CDR3 sequences, more than 85% of them seen just once. The specimen was CD8+ T cells from PBMCs. Receptors originate from a human donor with Susac syndrome.

The chain recombines TRBV7-9 with TRBJ1-1, with D tentatively TRBD1 (6 bases). The germline CDR1 and CDR2 sequences are SEHNR and FQNEAQ (reference sequence). Trimming removed 5 bases from V and 5 bases from J, with 12 bases in between. This CDR3 has 13 residues. The CDR3 DNA reads TGTGCCAGCAGCCCTACAGGGTATACTGAAGCTTTCTTT. This translates into CASSPTGYTEAFF.

The chain carries TRBV7-3 and TRBJ1-1; TRBD1 matches at 7 bases. V lost 5 bases, J lost 0 bases, and 6 bases stayed unmatched. The CDR3 sequence is 15 residues long. Germline V lookup: CDR1 SGHTA, CDR2 FQGTGA. The CDR3 is CASSPQGGMNTEAFF. As DNA, the CDR3 is TGTGCCAGCAGCCCCCAGGGGGGCATGAACACTGAAGCTTTCTTT.

This sequence joins TRBV5-6 and TRBJ2-7; D might be TRBD1 (5 bases). CDR3 size: 14 residues. Between the trimmed V and J ends, which lost 3 bases and 1 base, there was a span of 11 bases. Germline assignment: CDR1 SGHDT and CDR2 YYEEEE. CDR3 nucleotide sequence: TGTGCCAGCAGCTCCATTGGGGCTTCCTACGAGCAGTACTTC. Translating it yields CASSSIGASYEQYF.

The chain is built from TRBV20-1 and TRBJ2-1; 7 positions match TRBD2. In germline, CDR1 is DFQATT, CDR2 SNEGSKA (reference sequence). The ends lost 6 bases at V and 2 bases at J; junction bases unmatched: 7. The CDR3 runs to 14 residues. CDR3 residues: CSAPKRDAYNEQFF. The CDR3 region has the DNA TGCAGTGCACCCAAGCGGGACGCCTACAATGAGCAGTTCTTC.

The chain joins TRBV30 to TRBJ2-3, with a tentative D call TRBD2 (6 bases). Germline V lookup: CDR1 GTSNPN, CDR2 SVGIG (reference sequence). V lost 4 bases to trimming and J lost 4 bases, with 12 bases between them. This CDR3 has 13 amino acids. CDR3 sequence (DNA): TGTGCCTGGACCGGGAGCGGCGCAGATACGCAGTATTTT. It specifies CAWTGSGADTQYF.

The CDR3 protein is CAWTRDEARDNEKLFF. In nucleotides, the CDR3 is TGTGCCTGGACCCGAGACGAGGCCAGGGATAATGAAAAACTGTTTTTT. The J gene is TRBJ1-4, the V gene TRBV30; weak D call: TRBD1 (5 bases). The CDR3 has 16 residues. The ends were cut back, 4 bases at V and 4 bases at J, with 19 bases in the middle. Germline CDR1 reads GTSNPN; CDR2 reads SVGIG (reference sequence).

This chain joins TRBV27 and TRBJ2-3; D remains ambiguous. CDR1 and CDR2 (germline): MNHEY, SMNVEV (reference sequence). V was shortened by 7 bases and J by 6 bases, with 20 bases between the two germline ends. There are 15 residues in the CDR3. This chain's CDR3 is CASNPGASPRDTQYF. Here the CDR3 DNA reads TGTGCCAGCAACCCAGGCGCCAGCCCTCGGGATACGCAGTATTTT.

The rearrangement uses TRBV19 and TRBJ2-2; a weak D match, TRBD2 (5 bases). Germline CDR1 reads LNHDA; CDR2 reads SQIVND (reference sequence). V was clipped by 7 bases and J by 12 bases, with 12 bases between them. CDR3 length: 11 residues. In nucleotides, the CDR3 is TGTGCCAGTAACGAGGGAGCGAAGCTGTTTTTT. This encodes CASNEGAKLFF.

V usage is TRBV20-1 and J usage is TRBJ1-4, with 7 bases aligning to TRBD1. The CDR3 is made up of 17 amino acids. V was clipped by 0 bases and J by 7 bases; unmatched bases: 14. Looked up from germline, CDR1 is DFQATT and CDR2 is SNEGSKA (reference sequence). CDR3 amino acids: CSARDRTGKGEGEKLFF. The CDR3, as DNA: TGCAGTGCTAGAGACCGGACAGGAAAGGGTGAAGGTGAAAAACTGTTTTTT.

This clonotype was counted once. This rearrangement joins TRBV7-6 to TRBJ2-3; 10 nucleotides agree with TRBD2. CDR1 and CDR2 from the germline V gene are SGHVS and FNYEAQ. The CDR3 contains 16 residues. V shed 2 bases, J shed 4 bases, and the junction held 6 bases outside the gene matches. The CDR3 bases are TGTGCCAGCAGCTTACAGCGGGAGGGTGTCTCAGATACGCAGTATTTT. Translation gives CASSLQREGVSDTQYF.

The chain links TRBV29-1 to TRBJ1-1; TRBD1 matches at 11 bases. This CDR3 is 16 amino acids long. In germline, CDR1 is SQVTM, CDR2 ANQGSEA. V lost 7 bases, J lost 5 bases, and 15 bases stayed unmatched. CDR3 protein: CSAYVPGQGDLTEAFF. CDR3 coding DNA: TGCAGCGCCTATGTTCCGGGACAGGGGGATTTAACTGAAGCTTTCTTT.

This rearrangement joins TRBV4-1 to TRBJ1-2; D unclear. CDR1 and CDR2 (germline): MGHRA, YSYEKL. V lost 5 bases, J lost 3 bases, and 7 bases lay in between. There are 12 residues in the CDR3. CDR3 in amino acids: CASSNRDYGYTF. CDR3 in DNA: TGCGCCAGCAGCAACCGGGACTATGGCTACACCTTC.

The chain combines TRBV27 with TRBJ1-2, with TRBD1 as a possible D gene (6 bases). The CDR3 loop spans 13 amino acids. Trimming shortened V by 2 bases and J by 10 bases, and 14 bases separated the two germline ends. Germline V CDR1 and CDR2: MNHEY, SMNVEV (reference sequence). CDR3 sequence reads: CASSLPGGHFYTF. CDR3 nucleotide sequence: TGTGCCAGCAGTTTACCGGGGGGACATTTCTACACCTTC.

The rearrangement joins TRBV3-1 to TRBJ2-5, with TRBD1 matching 7 bases. The length of the CDR3 is 15 residues. Germline trimming cut 6 bases from V and 9 bases from J; bases unmatched to any gene: 16. Germline CDR1 and CDR2: LGHDT and YNNKEL (reference sequence). The CDR3 nucleotides are TGTGCCAGCAGTGCTGCCGGGACAGATCCGATGGCCCAGTACTTC. Translating gives CASSAAGTDPMAQYF.

This sequence joins TRBV7-9 and TRBJ2-7, with 9 positions matching TRBD2. CDR1 is SEHNR and CDR2 is FQNEAQ in the germline V gene (reference sequence). The CDR3 extends over 15 amino acids. V dropped 4 bases and J dropped 7; count of bases not matched to a gene: 11. CDR3 nucleotide sequence: TGTGCCAGCAGCTCAACTAGCGGGCCCCCCGGGGAGCAGTACTTC. Protein product: CASSSTSGPPGEQYF.

The chain combines TRBV10-1 with TRBJ2-2; D gene uncertain. This CDR3 has 13 residues. Germline V CDR1 and CDR2: WNHNN, SYGVQD (reference sequence). Trimming cost V 2 bases and J 8 bases, with 9 bases left between them. The CDR3 loop is CASSENVAGELFF. In nucleotides, the CDR3 is TGCGCCAGCAGTGAGAACGTCGCTGGGGAGCTGTTTTTT.

J is TRBJ2-2 and V is TRBV6-1, with D possibly TRBD1 on 6 matching bases. Germline V gene sequence: CDR1 MNHNS, CDR2 SASEGT. Trimming pared 10 bases from V and 0 bases from J, leaving 12 bases between. The CDR3 is 14 residues long. The CDR3 nucleotides read TGTGCCACTTCAGGGGTTTCGAACACCGGGGAGCTGTTTTTT. It codes for CATSGVSNTGELFF.

The chain's CDR3 is CATSEHRLTSGNTDTQYF. CDR3 sequence (DNA): TGTGCCACCAGTGAGCACCGACTGACTAGCGGGAACACAGATACGCAGTATTTT. The chain couples TRBV24-1 to TRBJ2-3; TRBD2 agrees at 11 bases. The CDR3 loop spans 18 amino acids. After removal of 4 bases from V and 2 bases from J, the junction contained 10 bases not matched to a gene. Germline CDR1 is KGHDR and CDR2 is SFDVKD.

The gene calls are TRBV9 and TRBJ2-3, with D possibly matching TRBD1 (5 bases). Germline V gene data show CDR1 as SGDLS and CDR2 as YYNGEE. The CDR3 runs 15 residues. The V end was cut by 0 bases, the J end by 2 bases, with 10 bases between. CDR3 protein: CASSVAIGATDTQYF. Written as DNA, the CDR3 is TGTGCCAGCAGCGTAGCCATTGGGGCCACAGATACGCAGTATTTT.

The chain is built from TRBV4-1 and TRBJ1-2; 7 bases agree with TRBD1. V shed 0 bases and J 4 bases; nucleotides not matched to a gene: 5. The CDR3 totals 15 residues. The germline gives CDR1 MGHRA, CDR2 YSYEKL. CDR3 sequence reads: CASSQDLQGGYGYTF. DNA of the CDR3: TGCGCCAGCAGCCAAGATCTTCAGGGGGGCTATGGCTACACCTTC.

The chain links TRBV7-9 to TRBJ2-3; 10 bases map to TRBD2. Germline trimming cut 1 base from V and 6 bases from J; bases unmatched to any gene: 13. The CDR3 sequence is 18 residues long. The germline CDR1 and CDR2 sequences are SEHNR and FQNEAQ (reference sequence). This chain's CDR3 is CASSLGFGLAEQGDTQYF. The CDR3, as DNA: TGTGCCAGCAGCTTAGGTTTCGGACTAGCGGAACAAGGGGATACGCAGTATTTT.

The rearrangement joins TRBV30 to TRBJ2-7, with a tentative D call TRBD2 (5 bases). This CDR3 comprises 13 residues. Germline V gene data show CDR1 as GTSNPN and CDR2 as SVGIG (reference sequence). The V end lost 2 bases, the J end lost 0 bases, and 8 bases lay between the germline ends. As DNA, the CDR3 is TGTGCCTGGAGTTCGGGGATCTCCTACGAGCAGTACTTC. Translation gives CAWSSGISYEQYF.

The V gene is TRBV5-1, the J gene TRBJ2-7, with D hard to call. Trimming removed 4 bases at V and 5 bases at J, with 10 bases between. The CDR3 loop spans 12 amino acids. Germline-derived CDR1 and CDR2 are SGHRS and YFSETQ. Here the CDR3 reads CASSPGRDEQYF. The CDR3 coding sequence is TGCGCCAGCAGCCCTGGCCGGGACGAGCAGTACTTC.

The chain links TRBV12-5 to TRBJ2-7; D unresolved. The CDR3 runs to 14 residues. Germline values: CDR1 LGHNT, CDR2 FRNRAP. Trimming cost V 5 bases and J 5 bases, with 16 bases left between them. CDR3: CASGQSTRPDEQYF. In DNA, the CDR3 is TGTGCTAGTGGTCAAAGTACCCGGCCGGACGAGCAGTACTTC.

The V gene is TRBV20-1, the J gene TRBJ1-1; D call uncertain. V was clipped by 0 bases and J by 0 bases, with 5 bases between them. In germline, CDR1 is DFQATT, CDR2 SNEGSKA (reference sequence). There are 13 residues in the CDR3. CDR3 sequence: CSAREAMNTEAFF. DNA for the CDR3: TGCAGTGCTAGAGAAGCCATGAACACTGAAGCTTTCTTT.

The gene calls are TRBV6-5 and TRBJ1-5, with D perhaps TRBD1 (6 bases). The length of the CDR3 is 13 residues. Germline assignment: CDR1 MNHEY and CDR2 SVGAGI. V was trimmed by 3 bases and J by 7 bases, leaving 10 bases between them. CDR3 sequence (DNA): TGTGCCAGCAGTTATCTACAGGGACAGCCCCAGCATTTT. Translation gives CASSYLQGQPQHF.